These T cell receptor beta chains were read from a single sample in a study of T cells in Graves' hyperthyroidism and ophthalmopathy. TCRdb re-called the multiplex PCR reads with MiXCR, one entry per CDR3 protein. Here the sample spans hundreds of thousands of distinct CDR3 sequences, approximately 14% being singletons. The material sequenced was blood. The source is a young woman with Graves' hyperthyroidism. The CDR3 runs from the conserved cysteine through the conserved F or W. Fields, in order: clone size, D gene, J gene, V gene, CDR3 protein, CDR3 DNA. The D gene is left open where the match is weak. The size of a clone is reported for some rows only, either as once, few or many, or as a class for expanded clones.

>-|TRBD1|TRBJ1-1|TRBV6-5
CASSYDRAYTLNTEALF
TGTGCCAGCAGTTACGACAGGGCTTATACGCTGAACACTGAAGCCCTCTTT
>many|-|TRBJ1-6|TRBV12-3/TRBV12-4
CASSLRWRDSPLHF
TGTGCCAGCAGCCTAAGATGGAGGGATTCACCCCTCCACTTT
>many|TRBD1|TRBJ1-5|TRBV6-1
CASSSFGTGLQPQHF
TGTGCCAGCAGTTCTTTTGGGACAGGGCTTCAGCCCCAGCATTTT
>-|-|TRBJ2-1|TRBV6-5
CASSYSFLNNEQFF
TGTGCCAGCAGTTACTCCTTCCTGAACAATGAGCAGTTCTTC
>-|-|TRBJ2-7|TRBV28
CASSSPSPTVYEQYF
TGTGCCAGCAGTTCCCCGAGCCCAACCGTCTACGAGCAGTACTTC
>few|-|TRBJ1-3|TRBV20-1
CSAMDGLSGNTIYF
TGCAGTGCTATGGACGGACTCTCTGGAAACACCATATATTTT
>-|TRBD2|TRBJ2-1|TRBV29-1
CSVGTSDYNEQFF
TGCAGCGTCGGGACTAGCGACTACAATGAGCAGTTCTTC
>many|-|TRBJ1-1|TRBV12-3/TRBV12-4
CASRVTQANTEAFF
TGTGCCAGCAGAGTAACCCAAGCGAACACTGAAGCTTTCTTT
>many|-|TRBJ2-7|TRBV28
CASSLPPLGTRTYEQYF
TGTGCCAGCAGTTTACCCCCACTAGGGACACGAACCTACGAGCAGTACTTC
>few|-|TRBJ2-2|TRBV13
CASSLGRYGGNTGELFF
TGTGCCAGCAGCTTAGGCCGGTACGGGGGAAACACCGGGGAGCTGTTTTTT
>many|-|TRBJ1-2|TRBV2
CASSFPLQRGYTF
TGTGCCAGCAGTTTCCCCCTCCAACGTGGCTACACCTTC
>many|-|TRBJ1-5|TRBV7-2
CASATVDPQPQHF
TGTGCCAGTGCTACAGTAGATCCTCAGCCCCAGCATTTT
>many|TRBD1|TRBJ2-7|TRBV11-2
CASSSTRTGGNEQYF
TGTGCCAGCAGCTCGACCAGGACAGGGGGAAACGAGCAGTACTTC
>many|TRBD2|TRBJ2-1|TRBV20-1
CSASGGLAGGGEQFF
TGCAGTGCTAGTGGCGGACTAGCGGGAGGTGGGGAGCAGTTCTTC
>-|TRBD2|TRBJ2-7|TRBV28
CASSLTSEIYEQYF
TGTGCCAGCAGTTTAACTAGCGAGATCTACGAGCAGTACTTC